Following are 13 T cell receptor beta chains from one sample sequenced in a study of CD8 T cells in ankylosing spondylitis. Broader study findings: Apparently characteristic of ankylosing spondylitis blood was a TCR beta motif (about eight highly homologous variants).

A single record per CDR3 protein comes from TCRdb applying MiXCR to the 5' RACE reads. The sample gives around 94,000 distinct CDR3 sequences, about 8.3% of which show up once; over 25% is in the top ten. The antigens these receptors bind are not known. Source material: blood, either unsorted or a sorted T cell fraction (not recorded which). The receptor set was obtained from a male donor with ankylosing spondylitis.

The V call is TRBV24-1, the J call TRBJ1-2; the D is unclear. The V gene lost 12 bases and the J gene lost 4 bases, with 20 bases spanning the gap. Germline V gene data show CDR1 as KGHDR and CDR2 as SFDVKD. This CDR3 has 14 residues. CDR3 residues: CAVQEREAIYGYTF. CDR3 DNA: TGTGCCGTTCAGGAGAGGGAGGCGATCTATGGCTACACCTTC.

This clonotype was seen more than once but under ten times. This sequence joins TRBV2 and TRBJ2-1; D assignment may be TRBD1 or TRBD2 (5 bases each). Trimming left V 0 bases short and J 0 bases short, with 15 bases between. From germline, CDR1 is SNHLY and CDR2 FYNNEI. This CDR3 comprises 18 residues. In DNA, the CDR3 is TGTGCCAGCAGTGAAGCCTCGGGGCAGACATCCTCCTACAATGAGCAGTTCTTC. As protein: CASSEASGQTSSYNEQFF.

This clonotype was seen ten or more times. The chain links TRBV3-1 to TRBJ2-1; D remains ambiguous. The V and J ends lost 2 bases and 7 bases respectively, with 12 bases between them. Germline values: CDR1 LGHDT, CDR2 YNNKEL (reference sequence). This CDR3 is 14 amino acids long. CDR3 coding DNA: TGTGCCAGCAGCCAACCGGCGTGGGGAAATGAGCAGTTCTTC. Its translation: CASSQPAWGNEQFF.

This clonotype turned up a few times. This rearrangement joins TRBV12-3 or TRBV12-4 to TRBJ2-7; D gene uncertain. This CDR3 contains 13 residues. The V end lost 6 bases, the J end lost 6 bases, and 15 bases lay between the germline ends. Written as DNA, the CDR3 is TGTGCCAGCAGCCCGTCCTCAGTTGGCGAGCAGTACGTC. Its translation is CASSPSSVGEQYV.

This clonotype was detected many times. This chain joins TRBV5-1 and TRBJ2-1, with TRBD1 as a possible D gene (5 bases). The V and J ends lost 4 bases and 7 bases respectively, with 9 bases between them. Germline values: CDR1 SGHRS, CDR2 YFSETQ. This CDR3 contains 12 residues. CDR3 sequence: CASSVQANEQFF. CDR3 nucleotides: TGCGCCAGCAGCGTACAGGCGAATGAGCAGTTCTTC.

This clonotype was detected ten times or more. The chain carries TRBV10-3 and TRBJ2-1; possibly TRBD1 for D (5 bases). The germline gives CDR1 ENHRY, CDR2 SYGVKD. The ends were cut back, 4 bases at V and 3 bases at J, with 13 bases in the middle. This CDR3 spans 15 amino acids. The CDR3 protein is CAISGGQGLYNEQFF. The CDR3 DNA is TGTGCCATCAGTGGGGGCCAGGGCCTCTACAATGAGCAGTTCTTC.

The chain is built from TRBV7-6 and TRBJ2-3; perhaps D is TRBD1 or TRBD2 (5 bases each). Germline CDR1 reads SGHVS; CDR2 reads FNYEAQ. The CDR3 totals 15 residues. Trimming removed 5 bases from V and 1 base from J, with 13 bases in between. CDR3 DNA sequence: TGTGCCAGCAGCCCTTCGGGGACCCGCACAGATACGCAGTATTTT. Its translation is CASSPSGTRTDTQYF.

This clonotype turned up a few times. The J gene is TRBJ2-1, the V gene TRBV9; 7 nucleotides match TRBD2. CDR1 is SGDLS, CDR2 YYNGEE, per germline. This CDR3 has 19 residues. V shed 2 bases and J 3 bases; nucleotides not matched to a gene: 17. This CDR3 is CASSVGGNAGTTLYNEQFF. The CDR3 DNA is TGTGCCAGCAGCGTCGGGGGTAACGCCGGGACTACCCTCTACAATGAGCAGTTCTTC.

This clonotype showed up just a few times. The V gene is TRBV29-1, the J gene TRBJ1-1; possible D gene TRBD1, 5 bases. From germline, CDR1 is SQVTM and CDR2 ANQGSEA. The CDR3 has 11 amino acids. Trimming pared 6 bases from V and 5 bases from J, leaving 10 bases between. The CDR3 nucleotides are TGCAGCGTCGTCAGGGTTACTGAAGCTTTCTTT. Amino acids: CSVVRVTEAFF.

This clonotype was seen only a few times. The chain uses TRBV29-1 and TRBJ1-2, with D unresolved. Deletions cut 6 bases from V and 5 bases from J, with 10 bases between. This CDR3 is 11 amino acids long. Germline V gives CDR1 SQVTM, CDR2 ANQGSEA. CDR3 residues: CSVIRDYGYTF. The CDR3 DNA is TGCAGCGTGATAAGGGATTATGGCTACACCTTC.

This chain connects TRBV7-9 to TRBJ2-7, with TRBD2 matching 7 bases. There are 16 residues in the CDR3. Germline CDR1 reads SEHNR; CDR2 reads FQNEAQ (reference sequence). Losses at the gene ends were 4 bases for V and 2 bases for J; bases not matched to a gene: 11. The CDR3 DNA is TGTGCCAGCAGCTCGACTAAAGCGGGGTCAACCTACGAGCAGTACTTC. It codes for CASSSTKAGSTYEQYF.

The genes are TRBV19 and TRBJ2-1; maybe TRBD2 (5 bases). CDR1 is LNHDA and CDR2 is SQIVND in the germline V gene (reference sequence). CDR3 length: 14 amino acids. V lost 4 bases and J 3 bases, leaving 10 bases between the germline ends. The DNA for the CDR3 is TGTGCCAGTAGTAATAGCGACCACTACAATGAGCAGTTCTTC. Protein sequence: CASSNSDHYNEQFF.

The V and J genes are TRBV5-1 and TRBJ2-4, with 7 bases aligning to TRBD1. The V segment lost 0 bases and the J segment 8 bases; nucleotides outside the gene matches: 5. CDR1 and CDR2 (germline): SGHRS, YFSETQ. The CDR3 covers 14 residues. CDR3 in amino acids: CASSLVSGGDIQYF. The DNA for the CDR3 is TGCGCCAGCAGCTTGGTTTCAGGGGGAGACATTCAGTACTTC.